A selection of T cell receptor beta chains follows, all from one sample in a study of STAT5B mutations in CD4+ large granular lymphocyte leukemia. Clones were sequenced by immunoSEQ multiplex PCR, and TCRdb holds only the in-frame ones, with some missing. The sample holds 40,000 to 45,000 clones, 70% to 85% seen once. Sequencing was carried out using CD4+ T cells from blood buffy coats. All receptors come from a human donor in good health. CDR3s include the opening cysteine and the closing phenylalanine or tryptophan. A D gene is named only where the DNA matches it firmly. Only some rows state a clone size, as once, few, many or a class for expanded clones.

clone_size	v_call	d_call	cdr3_length	j_call	cdr3_aa	cdr3_nt
-	TRBV6-5	-	13	TRBJ2-7	CASSYGVLYEQYF	TGTGCCAGCAGTTACGGGGTGCTATACGAGCAGTACTTC
-	TRBV30	TRBD1	13	TRBJ1-5	CAWSKQGNQPQHF	TGTGCCTGGAGTAAACAGGGGAATCAGCCCCAGCATTTT
-	TRBV19	-	14	TRBJ2-2	CASSSYGRDGELFF	TGTGCCAGTAGTTCCTACGGACGGGACGGGGAGCTGTTTTTT
-	TRBV6-1	-	15	TRBJ1-3	CASSEIQRGGNTIYF	TGTGCCAGCAGTGAAATCCAGCGGGGAGGAAACACCATATATTTT
-	TRBV10-1	-	14	TRBJ2-1	CASSEDGSYNEQFF	TGCGCCAGCAGTGAGGACGGTTCCTACAATGAGCAGTTCTTC
-	TRBV28	TRBD2	13	TRBJ2-1	CAGKASGVNEQFF	TGTGCCGGCAAAGCTAGCGGGGTCAATGAGCAGTTCTTC
-	TRBV30	-	18	TRBJ1-4	CAWSRDRTLRRTNEKLFF	TGTGCCTGGAGTAGGGACCGGACTCTTCGGAGAACTAATGAAAAACTGTTTTTT
-	TRBV28	-	15	TRBJ2-3	CASSPEMSSTDTQYF	TGTGCCAGCAGCCCTGAGATGTCTAGCACAGATACGCAGTATTTT
once	TRBV19	-	14	TRBJ1-2	CASSISGQSYGYTF	TGTGCCAGTAGTATTAGTGGGCAAAGCTACGGCTACACCTTC
-	TRBV2	-	14	TRBJ1-1	CASSKGVLNTEAFF	TGTGCCAGCAGTAAAGGGGTTCTCAACACTGAAGCTTTCTTT
few	TRBV5-4	-	15	TRBJ2-7	CASSLDSRSSYEQYF	TGTGCCAGCAGCTTGGACTCCAGAAGCTCCTACGAGCAGTACTTC
-	TRBV5-1	-	14	TRBJ2-2	CASSLGLNTGELFF	TGCGCCAGCAGCTTGGGTCTCAACACCGGGGAGCTGTTTTTT
-	TRBV30	TRBD1	16	TRBJ1-6	CAWSVLRTGTNSPLHF	TGTGCCTGGAGTGTTCTCCGGACAGGGACTAATTCACCCCTCCACTTT
-	TRBV30	-	13	TRBJ1-4	CAWSLQGDEKLFF	TGTGCCTGGAGCCTACAGGGTGATGAAAAACTGTTTTTT
-	TRBV6-4	TRBD2	16	TRBJ2-1	CASLPLAGGGQNEQFF	TGTGCCAGCCTTCCTCTAGCGGGAGGGGGACAGAATGAGCAGTTCTTC